This TCR beta chain was found in a study of T cell repertoires in cytomegalovirus infection. The table lists this clonotype with a few counts. Its target is not known. Mismatch with germline at one junction end may stem from a read error. TCRdb reprocessed the reads via MiXCR and lists one record per CDR3 protein. The profile covers some 900,000 distinct CDR3 sequences, with about 31% appearing a single time and over 10% taken by the ten largest. Germline assignment: CDR1 SSHAT and CDR2 FNYEAQ (reference sequence). The CDR3 has 16 residues. The sample here was cultured CD8+ T cells from PBMCs, taken from culture after CMV antigen stimulation. The V and J genes are TRBV7-7 and TRBJ2-2, with 8 bases aligning to TRBD1. The sequence came from a human donor in good health (CMV status not recorded). Some clones in this sample may be carry-over from other donors' samples. The DNA of the CDR3 is TGTGCTAGCAGCCCGGACAGGGAAGTTCTCACCGGGGAGCTGTTTTTT. It translates to CASSPDREVLTGELFF.